What follows are 31 T cell receptor beta chains derived from one specimen sequenced in a study of cytomegalovirus exposure and HLA in healthy donors (dated by TCRdb to between 2016 and 2019). The library was generated by the immunoSEQ multiplex PCR assay. For the multiplex PCR, a mixture combining 60 forward primers for TCR Vbeta segments and 13 reverse primers for TCR Jbeta segments was used. TCRdb holds this immuneACCESS table with in-frame rearrangements only. Some clones are missing; in checked studies, unresolved V genes explain under half, and the rest has no known cause. The sample contains 130,000 or so clones, around 74% of them found a single time. The ten largest make up roughly 3.1% of the sample. The sequenced sample was PBMCs. These receptors were taken from a man under 40 in good health and CMV-seronegative.

This clone was detected only a few times. V and J are TRBV9 and TRBJ2-1, with TRBD2 matching over 10 bases. The germline V gene has CDR1 SGDLS and CDR2 YYNGEE. This CDR3 region has 17 residues. The junction had 10 bases not matched to a gene; V was cut back by 0 bases and J by 7 bases. This CDR3 is CASSVVGGLAILNEQFF. The CDR3 DNA is TGTGCCAGCAGCGTAGTTGGGGGACTAGCGATCCTTAATGAGCAGTTCTTC.

Written as DNA, the CDR3 is TGTGCCAGCAGCTTGCAGGGGGCCCATGGCTACACCTTC. This codes for CASSLQGAHGYTF. This rearrangement joins TRBV5-6 to TRBJ1-2, with 8 bases lining up with TRBD1. The germline V gene encodes CDR1 SGHDT and CDR2 YYEEEE. V dropped 1 base and J dropped 6; count of bases not matched to a gene: 2. CDR3 length: 13 amino acids.

The count of this clone is one. The rearrangement joins TRBV29-1 to TRBJ2-1, with D possibly being TRBD2 (6 bases). The CDR3 contains 12 residues. Trimming cost V 3 bases and J 10 bases, with 13 bases left between them. CDR1 is SQVTM, CDR2 ANQGSEA, per germline. The CDR3 coding sequence is TGCAGCGTTGATCCTGGGGGGAAGGAGCAGTTCTTC. Protein product: CSVDPGGKEQFF.

This clone appeared once. The V gene is TRBV7-9, the J gene TRBJ2-7; TRBD2 aligns across 7 bases. The CDR3 contains 15 residues. The ends lost 5 bases at V and 2 bases at J; junction bases unmatched: 9. Per germline, CDR1 SEHNR and CDR2 FQNEAQ (reference sequence). CDR3 DNA: TGTGCCAGCAGCCCTGGGGCGGGGGAACCCTACGAGCAGTACTTC. Its translation is CASSPGAGEPYEQYF.

The chain couples TRBV27 to TRBJ2-7; D might be TRBD2 (6 bases). CDR1 is MNHEY and CDR2 is SMNVEV in the germline V gene (reference sequence). V gave up 3 bases and J gave up 2 bases, with 11 bases separating them. The CDR3 loop spans 14 amino acids. The CDR3 coding sequence is TGTGCCAGCAGTTTCGGGGGTCCAACCTACGAGCAGTACTTC. Protein product: CASSFGGPTYEQYF.

V usage is TRBV7-9 and J usage is TRBJ1-2, with D hard to call. The CDR3 has 15 amino acids. With 1 base removed from V and 4 bases from J, the gap between germline ends came to 13 bases. The germline V gene encodes CDR1 SEHNR and CDR2 FQNEAQ (reference sequence). CDR3 residues: CASSLGSSASYGYTF. CDR3 nucleotides: TGTGCCAGCAGCTTAGGTAGTAGTGCGAGCTATGGCTACACCTTC. The full variable domain, rest sourced from reference TRBV7-9 and TRBJ1-2, is DTGVSQNPRHKITKRGQNVTFRCDPISEHNRLYWYRQTLGQGPEFLTYFQNEAQLEKSRLLSDRFSAERPKGSFSTLEIQRTEQGDSAMYLCASSLGSSASYGYTFGSGTRLTVV.

This clone was detected once. The chain joins TRBV7-9 to TRBJ2-3; 7 bases line up with TRBD2. Germline V gene lookup returns CDR1 SEHNR and CDR2 FQNEAQ (reference sequence). Trimming took 1 base from V and 2 from J; bases not matched to a gene: 3. The CDR3 loop spans 15 amino acids. The CDR3 DNA reads TGTGCCAGCAGCTTAGAAGCGGGGTTCACAGATACGCAGTATTTT. This gives the protein CASSLEAGFTDTQYF.

The rearrangement links TRBV11-2 to TRBJ2-5; D gene uncertain. V was trimmed by 5 bases and J by 5 bases, leaving 15 bases between them. This CDR3 contains 14 residues. CDR1 and CDR2 from the germline V gene are SGHAT and FQNNGV. Here the CDR3 DNA reads TGTGCCAGCAGCACAGTTTCGATTTTGGAGACCCAGTACTTC. This sequence encodes CASSTVSILETQYF.

The table lists this clone with a few counts. V usage is TRBV6-5 and J usage is TRBJ1-1; TRBD1 might be the D (6 bases). Germline V gene data show CDR1 as MNHEY and CDR2 as SVGAGI. V lost 2 bases, J lost 1 base, and 11 bases lay in between. CDR3 length: 15 amino acids. The CDR3 DNA follows: TGTGCCAGCAGTTACCTCAGGGGCAGGAACACTGAAGCTTTCTTT. This gives the protein CASSYLRGRNTEAFF.

V and J are TRBV7-3 and TRBJ2-7; 9 bases align to TRBD1. The CDR3 consists of 16 residues. Germline values: CDR1 SGHTA, CDR2 FQGTGA. V gave up 1 base and J gave up 2 bases; unmatched junction bases: 6. The CDR3 here is CASSLIGTGNTYEQYF. The DNA for the CDR3 is TGTGCCAGCAGCTTAATAGGGACAGGGAACACCTACGAGCAGTACTTC.

This clone is a singleton in its sample. V is TRBV6-5 and J is TRBJ1-1, with D possibly matching TRBD1 (5 bases). The CDR3 sequence is 15 residues long. CDR1 and CDR2 from the germline V gene are MNHEY and SVGAGI. The V and J ends lost 6 bases and 5 bases respectively, with 19 bases between them. The CDR3 spells CASRGVSGVRTEAFF. For the CDR3, the DNA is TGTGCCAGCAGAGGGGTTTCGGGGGTTAGGACTGAAGCTTTCTTT.

The rearrangement links TRBV30 to TRBJ2-5, with TRBD2 matching 10 bases. CDR1 and CDR2 from the germline V gene are GTSNPN and SVGIG (reference sequence). The CDR3 has 15 residues. With 8 bases clipped from V and 5 bases from J, the junction kept 14 bases outside the gene matches. The CDR3 DNA reads as TGTGCCGGTCGTGTGAGCGGGAGGGCTCCGGAGACCCAGTACTTC. Translated, it gives CAGRVSGRAPETQYF.

The rearrangement uses TRBV7-9 and TRBJ1-5, with TRBD1 matching 9 bases. CDR1 and CDR2 from the germline V gene are SEHNR and FQNEAQ (reference sequence). The V and J ends lost 5 bases and 7 bases, in that order; junction bases with no gene match: 9. The CDR3 runs 15 residues. DNA of the CDR3: TGTGCCAGCAGCCCAGGGACAGGGTTACACCAGCCCCAGCATTTT. Translated, it gives CASSPGTGLHQPQHF.

The V call is TRBV30, the J call TRBJ1-2; the match to TRBD1 covers 12 bases. There are 13 residues in the CDR3. The germline gives CDR1 GTSNPN, CDR2 SVGIG (reference sequence). Trimming at V came to 5 bases and at J to 5 bases, leaving 3 bases not matched to a gene. CDR3 nucleotide sequence: TGTGCCTGGGGGGACAGGGGGCGTTATGGCTACACCTTC. Translating gives CAWGDRGRYGYTF.

This chain joins TRBV2 and TRBJ2-7; possible D gene TRBD2, 5 bases. The CDR3 sequence is 12 residues long. The V end was cut by 6 bases, the J end by 6 bases, with 12 bases between. Germline loops: CDR1 SNHLY, CDR2 FYNNEI. Written as DNA, the CDR3 is TGTGCCAGCAGCATGACCCGGGGCGAGCAGTACTTC. The encoded protein is CASSMTRGEQYF. Using reference TRBV2 and TRBJ2-7 for the parts outside the CDR3, the full variable domain is EPEVTQTPSHQVTQMGQEVILRCVPISNHLYFYWYRQILGQKVEFLVSFYNNEISEKSEIFDDQFSVERPDGSNFTLKIRSTKLEDSAMYFCASSMTRGEQYFGPGTRLTVT.

This clone showed up just a few times. The V and J genes are TRBV6-1 and TRBJ1-3; TRBD1 aligns across 10 bases. The ends lost 7 bases at V and 6 bases at J; junction bases unmatched: 6. The germline gives CDR1 MNHNS, CDR2 SASEGT. The CDR3 loop spans 14 amino acids. The CDR3 nucleotides are TGTGCCAGCATCGCCGGGACAGGGGTAAACACCATATATTTT. Translating it yields CASIAGTGVNTIYF.

The chain has TRBV5-1 and TRBJ2-7, with D possibly matching TRBD1 (7 bases). V gave up 3 bases and J gave up 4 bases, with 14 bases separating them. Germline V gene lookup returns CDR1 SGHRS and CDR2 YFSETQ. This CDR3 spans 14 amino acids. CDR3 DNA: TGCGCCAGCAGCTGGGGGGACAGAAATTACGAGCAGTACTTC. Protein product: CASSWGDRNYEQYF.

The gene calls are TRBV28 and TRBJ2-1, with D possibly being TRBD2 (5 bases). V was cut by 11 bases and J by 9 bases, with 11 bases left in between. Germline values: CDR1 MDHEN, CDR2 SYDVKM. The CDR3 extends over 10 amino acids. CDR3 residues: CASGRAEQFF. CDR3 coding DNA: TGTGCCTCCGGGCGGGCTGAGCAGTTCTTC.

This clone was counted once. The chain is built from TRBV7-9 and TRBJ2-1; D is undetermined. Germline lookup yields CDR1 SEHNR and CDR2 FQNEAQ (reference sequence). This CDR3 contains 18 residues. The ends were cut back, 5 bases at V and 0 bases at J, with 20 bases in the middle. The chain's CDR3 is CASSPPERLPSSYNEQFF. The CDR3, as DNA: TGTGCCAGCAGCCCCCCCGAGAGGCTTCCGAGCTCCTACAATGAGCAGTTCTTC.

V is TRBV18 and J is TRBJ2-2, with 9 positions matching TRBD2. V trimming: 2 bases; J trimming: 4 bases; junction bases outside the gene matches: 5. The CDR3 totals 16 residues. CDR1 is KGHSH and CDR2 is LQKENI in the germline V gene. CDR3 nucleotides: TGTGCCAGCTCACCAACAGCGGGAGGAACCACCGGGGAGCTGTTTTTT. Protein sequence: CASSPTAGGTTGELFF. Combining the CDR3 with reference TRBV18 and TRBJ2-2 gives the whole variable domain NAGVMQNPRHLVRRRGQEARLRCSPMKGHSHVYWYRQLPEEGLKFMVYLQKENIIDESGMPKERFSAEFPKEGPSILRIQQVVRGDSAAYFCASSPTAGGTTGELFFGEGSRLTVL.

This clone turned up a few times. This chain uses TRBV4-3 with TRBJ1-2, with D unclear. V was shortened by 0 bases and J by 7 bases, with 6 bases between the two germline ends. Germline lookup yields CDR1 LGHNA and CDR2 YSLEER. The CDR3 loop spans 12 amino acids. CDR3 in amino acids: CASSQDRGGYTF. The CDR3 DNA reads as TGCGCCAGCAGCCAAGATCGAGGTGGCTACACCTTC.

The CDR3 bases are TGTGCCAGCGTGTCGTGGGAGCGGGAAAAACTGTTTTTT. Its translation: CASVSWEREKLFF. The rearrangement uses TRBV5-4 and TRBJ1-4, with no clear D. Per the germline V gene, CDR1 is SGHNT and CDR2 is YYREEE (reference sequence). The CDR3 has 13 residues. V shed 7 bases and J shed 8 bases, with 15 bases lying between them.

This clone has only one observation. The rearrangement links TRBV5-8 to TRBJ2-3; D perhaps matches TRBD2 (5 bases). Trimming shortened V by 2 bases and J by 4 bases, and 8 bases separated the two germline ends. The CDR3 consists of 13 residues. Germline V lookup: CDR1 SGHTS, CDR2 YDEGEE. In DNA, the CDR3 is TGTGCCAGCAGCTTTACGAGGGCAGATACGCAGTATTTT. Residues: CASSFTRADTQYF.

This rearrangement joins TRBV30 to TRBJ1-2, with 10 bases fitting TRBD1. The CDR3 is 15 residues long. The germline V gene has CDR1 GTSNPN and CDR2 SVGIG (reference sequence). The V and J ends lost 2 bases and 8 bases, in that order; junction bases with no gene match: 11. The chain's CDR3 is CAWSFPGQGFQGYTF. DNA of the CDR3: TGTGCCTGGAGTTTTCCGGGACAGGGGTTTCAGGGCTACACCTTC.

The genes are TRBV7-3 and TRBJ2-2; weak D call: TRBD2 (6 bases). V was trimmed by 5 bases and J by 1 base, leaving 11 bases between them. The CDR3 length is 15 residues. Germline CDR1 reads SGHTA; CDR2 reads FQGTGA. The CDR3 DNA follows: TGTGCCAGCAGCCCGGGAGCCCAGAACACCGGGGAGCTGTTTTTT. Protein sequence: CASSPGAQNTGELFF.

The rearrangement links TRBV7-2 to TRBJ2-3, with 14 bases matching TRBD2. V shed 2 bases, J shed 4 bases, and the junction held 2 bases outside the gene matches. The CDR3 is made up of 16 amino acids. Germline V gene sequence: CDR1 SGHTA, CDR2 FQGNSA. The CDR3 nucleotides are TGTGCCAGCAGCTTACGGGGACTAGCGGGGGCAGATACGCAGTATTTT. Translated, it gives CASSLRGLAGADTQYF.

The chain uses TRBV7-3 and TRBJ1-6, with no clear D. Trimming took 2 bases from V and 8 from J, leaving 7 bases between them. CDR1 is SGHTA and CDR2 is FQGTGA in the germline V gene. There are 13 residues in the CDR3. The CDR3 DNA reads TGTGCCAGCAGCTTACTCACGGATTCACCCCTCCACTTT. Translated: CASSLLTDSPLHF.

Turning to this clone: Compared with germline, one end of the junction differs, possibly owing to a read error. The J gene is TRBJ2-7, the V gene TRBV27, with D perhaps assigned TRBD1 or TRBD2 (5 bases each). The CDR3 length is 15 residues. CDR1 and CDR2 (germline): MNHEY, SMNVEV (reference sequence). CDR3 in amino acids: CVSGRVLSFSYEQYF. The CDR3 DNA follows: TGTGTCAGCGGCAGGGTTTTAAGTTTTTCCTACGAGCAGTACTTC.

This clone was counted a few times. The V call is TRBV19, the J call TRBJ2-3, with D perhaps matching TRBD2 (7 bases). The CDR3 runs 13 residues. V was shortened by 10 bases and J by 6 bases, with 17 bases between the two germline ends. CDR1 is LNHDA, CDR2 SQIVND, per germline (reference sequence). CDR3 DNA sequence: TGTGCCACCAGAGGCGGGGGCGGGGATACGCAGTATTTT. It encodes CATRGGGGDTQYF.

This chain connects TRBV5-1 to TRBJ1-2; 10 bases line up with TRBD1. J gave up 5 bases and V 4 bases, and 14 bases lay outside the gene matches. The CDR3 length is 17 residues. Germline CDR1 reads SGHRS; CDR2 reads YFSETQ. CDR3 amino acids: CASSELIPGQGIYGYTF. In nucleotides, the CDR3 is TGCGCCAGCAGCGAGCTAATACCGGGACAGGGGATATATGGCTACACCTTC.

Here the CDR3 reads CASSLVVQGPTDTQYF. In nucleotides, the CDR3 is TGTGCCAGCAGCTTAGTTGTTCAGGGTCCCACAGATACGCAGTATTTT. The chain links TRBV7-9 to TRBJ2-3; a possible D gene is TRBD1 (5 bases). The CDR3 totals 16 residues. Germline lookup yields CDR1 SEHNR and CDR2 FQNEAQ (reference sequence). V gave up 1 base and J gave up 2 bases, with 13 bases separating them.